These T cell receptor beta chains were read from a single sample in a study of CD8+CD57+ T cells in acquired aplastic anemia. TCRdb fed the reads into MiXCR, producing one record per CDR3 protein. The sample includes 180,000 or so distinct CDR3 sequences, less than 50% of them seen just once. The specimen sequenced was sorted CD4+, CD8+, or CD8+CD57+ T cells (not recorded which) from PBMCs. These receptors originate from a human donor with aplastic anemia. The CDR3 runs from the conserved cysteine through the conserved F or W. A D gene is named only where the DNA matches it firmly. Size values are once, few and many counts, or a class for expanded clones, and some rows have none.

abundance	v_gene	d_gene	j_gene	CDR3aa	CDR3nt
.	TRBV11-2	TRBD2	TRBJ2-1	CASSRGTGTSGLNEQFF	TGTGCCAGCAGTCGTGGAACCGGGACTAGCGGGCTCAATGAGCAGTTCTTC
.	TRBV10-3	.	TRBJ1-1	CAISVGLATNTEAFF	TGTGCCATCAGTGTTGGACTAGCTACTAACACTGAAGCTTTCTTT
.	TRBV20-1	.	TRBJ2-7	CSARTSDSSYEQYF	TGCAGTGCTAGGACCTCGGACTCCTCCTACGAGCAGTACTTC
few	TRBV4-2	.	TRBJ2-2	CASSPQVGQITGELFF	TGTGCCAGCAGCCCCCAGGTTGGACAGATCACCGGGGAGCTGTTTTTT
.	TRBV4-3	.	TRBJ2-7	CASSQDRQWEQYF	TGCGCCAGCAGCCAAGATCGACAATGGGAGCAGTACTTC
.	TRBV2	.	TRBJ2-7	CASRADEQKQHF	TGTGCCAGCAGGGCCGACGAACAGAAGCAGCACTTC
many	TRBV12-3/TRBV12-4	.	TRBJ2-2	CASTKGWEVKNTGELFF	TGTGCCAGCACCAAAGGGTGGGAGGTTAAGAACACCGGGGAGCTGTTTTTT
.	TRBV2	.	TRBJ2-7	CASSVDVSSYEQYF	TGTGCCAGCAGTGTGGATGTAAGCTCCTACGAGCAGTACTTC
many	TRBV7-8	TRBD1	TRBJ1-2	CASSLMQGVMIGYTF	TGTGCCAGCAGCTTAATGCAGGGGGTAATGATTGGCTACACCTTC
many	TRBV6-4	TRBD2	TRBJ2-7	CASTAGGCYEQYF	TGTGCCAGCACAGCGGGAGGGTGCTACGAGCAGTACTTC
.	TRBV20-1	.	TRBJ2-7	CSAVGTSYEQYF	TGCAGTGCGGTCGGGACCTCCTACGAGCAGTACTTC
.	TRBV15	.	TRBJ1-2	CATSRGDEGSGYTF	TGTGCCACCAGCAGAGGAGATGAGGGGTCGGGCTACACCTTC
.	TRBV24-1	TRBD2	TRBJ2-3	CATSDFGEGHTDTQYF	TGTGCCACCAGTGATTTCGGGGAGGGGCACACAGATACGCAGTATTTT
.	TRBV20-1	.	TRBJ2-7	CSARPWTVNYEQYF	TGCAGTGCTAGGCCGTGGACAGTTAACTACGAGCAGTACTTC
.	TRBV10-3	TRBD2	TRBJ2-5	CAIQGTSGGLQETQYF	TGTGCCATTCAGGGCACTAGCGGGGGGTTGCAAGAGACCCAGTACTTC
many	TRBV11-2	TRBD1	TRBJ2-3	CASSPRGTGGTDTQYF	TGTGCCAGCAGCCCAAGGGGGACAGGGGGCACAGATACGCAGTATTTT
.	TRBV20-1	TRBD1	TRBJ2-3	CSAPENRGTDTQYF	TGCAGTGCTCCCGAGAACAGGGGAACAGATACGCAGTATTTT
.	TRBV24-1	.	TRBJ2-1	CATSDTDRNEQFF	TGTGCCACCAGTGATACGGACCGAAATGAGCAGTTCTTC
once	TRBV7-8	TRBD1	TRBJ1-5	CASSRTGAKNQPQHF	TGTGCCAGCAGCAGGACAGGGGCCAAAAATCAGCCCCAGCATTTT
.	TRBV10-1	.	TRBJ2-3	CASSALPTDTQYF	TGCGCCAGCTCAGCCCTACCCACAGATACGCAGTATTTT
.	TRBV19	TRBD1	TRBJ1-5	CASSVGTGPHQPQHF	TGTGCCAGTAGTGTAGGGACAGGCCCGCATCAGCCCCAGCATTTT
.	TRBV15	.	TRBJ2-7	CATSRDLGGFYEQYF	TGTGCCACCAGCAGAGATCTGGGCGGATTCTACGAGCAGTACTTC
many	TRBV5-4	.	TRBJ2-6	CASSGGSGANVLTF	TGTGCCAGCAGTGGGGGGTCCGGGGCCAACGTCCTGACTTTC
.	TRBV29-1	.	TRBJ1-2	CSVYSSNYGYTF	TGCAGCGTGTACAGTTCTAACTATGGCTACACCTTC
many	TRBV13	.	TRBJ1-6	CASSLFNRRNSPLHF	TGTGCCAGCAGCTTGTTTAACCGGAGGAATTCACCCCTCCACTTT
.	TRBV6-2/TRBV6-3	.	TRBJ2-7	CASSFSTGSSYEQYF	TGTGCCAGCAGTTTCTCGACTGGTAGCTCCTACGAGCAGTACTTC
many	TRBV14	TRBD2	TRBJ2-7	CASSQELAGVVWQYF	TGTGCCAGCAGCCAAGAGCTAGCGGGAGTAGTTTGGCAGTACTTC
.	TRBV7-2	.	TRBJ1-6	CASSLVGVLHF	TGTGCCAGCAGCTTAGTAGGGGTCCTTCACTTT
many	TRBV20-1	.	TRBJ2-7	CSARDGVNNEQYF	TGCAGTGCTAGAGACGGCGTTAACAACGAGCAGTACTTC
many	TRBV20-1	.	TRBJ1-2	CSVRAGLELYGYTF	TGCAGTGTGAGGGCAGGGCTAGAATTGTATGGCTACACCTTC
.	TRBV10-1	.	TRBJ2-3	CASSETWTRDTQYF	TGCGCCAGCAGTGAGACGTGGACCCGAGATACGCAGTATTTT
.	TRBV29-1	.	TRBJ2-1	CSVLWSSYNEQFF	TGCAGCGTTTTATGGAGCTCCTACAATGAGCAGTTCTTC
.	TRBV7-6	.	TRBJ2-1	CASSLASRGDEQFF	TGTGCCAGCAGCTTAGCGTCAAGGGGGGATGAGCAGTTCTTC
.	TRBV9	.	TRBJ2-2	CASSGKGLRELFF	TGTGCCAGCAGCGGAAAGGGACTGAGGGAGCTGTTTTTT
many	TRBV7-2	.	TRBJ1-2	CASSLSQAGYTF	TGTGCCAGCAGCTTAAGCCAGGCAGGCTACACCTTC
.	TRBV2	.	TRBJ2-5	CASRTIREIGGETQYF	TGTGCCAGCAGAACCATTAGGGAGATCGGGGGAGAGACCCAGTACTTC
.	TRBV19	.	TRBJ1-1	CASSIDLNANTEAFF	TGTGCCAGTAGTATAGATCTGAACGCGAACACTGAAGCTTTCTTT
.	TRBV29-1	.	TRBJ2-7	CSVEDGRVYEQHF	TGCAGCGTTGAAGATGGCAGGGTCTACGAGCAGCACTTC
many	TRBV7-2	.	TRBJ2-5	CASSLEIQETQYF	TGTGCCAGCAGCTTAGAGATACAAGAGACCCAGTACTTC
.	TRBV5-6	.	TRBJ2-3	CASSLVGLGTDTQYF	TGTGCCAGCAGCTTGGTAGGGTTAGGGACAGATACGCAGTATTTT
.	TRBV2	.	TRBJ1-1	CASIGGRTEAFF	TGTGCCAGCATTGGGGGTAGGACTGAAGCTTTCTTT
.	TRBV9	.	TRBJ1-1	CASSVVPKTGEAFF	TGTGCCAGCAGCGTAGTCCCGAAGACAGGTGAAGCTTTCTTT